One sample yielded the 29 T cell receptor beta chains listed below, sequenced in a study of T cells in Graves' hyperthyroidism and ophthalmopathy. RNA transcripts yielded amplified TCR beta CDR3 regions. Researchers ran a first-round RT-PCR on the TCR CDR3 using the HTBI primer set. TCRdb re-called the multiplex PCR reads with MiXCR, one entry per CDR3 protein. The sample comprises hundreds of thousands of distinct CDR3 sequences, 35% to 40% of which are singletons, and 8.9% rests with the top ten. The material sequenced was blood. Receptor source: a man younger than 35 with Graves' hyperthyroidism.

The sample holds a few counts of this clonotype. The chain employs TRBV27 and TRBJ1-2; TRBD1 is a possible D gene (5 bases). Germline values: CDR1 MNHEY, CDR2 SMNVEV (reference sequence). The CDR3 totals 14 residues. Deletions cut 1 base from V and 4 bases from J, with 10 bases between. CDR3 nucleotides: TGTGCCAGCAGTTTATACGGGACCAGCTATGGCTACACCTTC. It translates to CASSLYGTSYGYTF.

The chain couples TRBV2 to TRBJ2-7; a possible D gene is TRBD2 (6 bases). V was trimmed by 6 bases and J by 4 bases, leaving 16 bases between them. CDR3 size: 14 residues. Germline V gives CDR1 SNHLY, CDR2 FYNNEI. The CDR3: CASSLGGNDYEQYF. The DNA for the CDR3 is TGTGCCAGCAGCTTGGGCGGGAACGATTACGAGCAGTACTTC.

The chain has TRBV20-1 and TRBJ2-7; tentatively, D is TRBD2 (6 bases). V was trimmed by 3 bases and J by 4 bases, leaving 13 bases between them. Germline-derived CDR1 and CDR2 are DFQATT and SNEGSKA (reference sequence). The CDR3 consists of 13 residues. CDR3 sequence reads: CSASSDSGYEQYF. The CDR3, as DNA: TGCAGTGCTAGCTCGGATAGCGGATACGAGCAGTACTTC.

V is TRBV2 and J is TRBJ2-2; 7 nucleotides align to TRBD1. Germline assignment: CDR1 SNHLY and CDR2 FYNNEI. CDR3 length: 14 residues. V gave up 7 bases and J gave up 8 bases; unmatched junction bases: 10. The CDR3 sequence: CASTDRRMTGELFF. DNA of the CDR3: TGTGCCAGCACGGACAGGCGAATGACGGGGGAGCTGTTTTTT.

Points on this clonotype: This may arise from a read error, as a much more abundant clone is one base away. The genes are TRBV20-1 and TRBJ1-6, with D possibly being TRBD1 (5 bases). This CDR3 contains 13 residues. The V gene lost 7 bases and the J gene lost 7 bases, with 14 bases spanning the gap. Germline CDR1 is DFQATT and CDR2 is SNEGSKA (reference sequence). In DNA form, the CDR3 reads TGCAGTGGGATCGCAGGGACGAATTCACCCCTCCACTTT. This codes for CSGIAGTNSPLHF.

The V gene is TRBV7-9, the J gene TRBJ1-1; D is ambiguous. Germline V CDR1 and CDR2: SEHNR, FQNEAQ (reference sequence). CDR3 size: 14 residues. Trimming cost V 2 bases and J 1 base, with 8 bases left between them. CDR3 coding DNA: TGTGCCAGCAGCTTATTTGGCGGGAACACTGAAGCTTTCTTT. Translated: CASSLFGGNTEAFF.

Notes on this clonotype: Its ends do not fully match the called genes, so a read error is possible. This chain uses TRBV29-1 with TRBJ2-7; tentatively, D is TRBD1 or TRBD2 (6 bases each). The CDR3 runs to 12 residues. Germline V gene data show CDR1 as SQVTM and CDR2 as ANQGSEA. CDR3 loop: CSVDWGADERYF. DNA for the CDR3: TGCAGCGTTGACTGGGGGGCGGACGAGCGGTACTTC.

The sample holds a few counts of this clonotype. This chain uses TRBV12-3 or TRBV12-4 with TRBJ1-6; 11 nucleotides match TRBD1. V gave up 6 bases and J gave up 8 bases; unmatched junction bases: 3. There are 14 residues in the CDR3. The CDR3 loop reads CASRRTGGDSPLHF. The CDR3 coding sequence is TGTGCCAGCAGACGGACAGGGGGCGATTCACCCCTCCACTTT.

The sample holds many counts of this clonotype. This chain joins TRBV15 and TRBJ2-5; no definite D call. Germline V gene lookup returns CDR1 LNHNV and CDR2 YYDKDF (reference sequence). V lost 2 bases, J lost 2 bases, and 21 bases lay in between. This CDR3 has 18 residues. The CDR3 spells CATSRPRHLDMYQETQYF. The CDR3 DNA is TGTGCCACCAGCAGACCTAGACATCTAGACATGTATCAAGAGACCCAGTACTTC.

This clonotype was counted only a few times. V and J are TRBV20-1 and TRBJ2-7; 10 bases are shared with TRBD2. The germline gives CDR1 DFQATT, CDR2 SNEGSKA (reference sequence). V dropped 0 bases and J dropped 5; count of bases not matched to a gene: 4. This CDR3 spans 14 amino acids. CDR3 sequence (DNA): TGCAGTGCTAGAGAACTAGCGGGAAAAGACGAGCAGTACTTC. Protein sequence: CSARELAGKDEQYF.

This clonotype was picked up many times. The rearrangement joins TRBV5-8 to TRBJ2-7, with D uncertain. This CDR3 has 13 amino acids. V was shortened by 2 bases and J by 0 bases, with 6 bases between the two germline ends. Germline lookup yields CDR1 SGHTS and CDR2 YDEGEE. Here the CDR3 DNA reads TGTGCCAGCAGCTTAGATATCTCCTACGAGCAGTACTTC. Translating gives CASSLDISYEQYF.

This clonotype was observed a handful of times. This chain connects TRBV5-1 to TRBJ2-2; possible D gene TRBD1, 6 bases. The CDR3 is 15 amino acids. Germline V CDR1 and CDR2: SGHRS, YFSETQ. V was trimmed by 6 bases and J by 3 bases, leaving 15 bases between them. The CDR3 DNA follows: TGCGCCAGCATCGGCCAGAAGGGGGACACCGGGGAGCTGTTTTTT. This gives the protein CASIGQKGDTGELFF.

This clonotype has at least ten counts. V is TRBV2 and J is TRBJ1-4, with a weak D call TRBD1 (5 bases). V was shortened by 3 bases and J by 10 bases, with 12 bases between the two germline ends. Looked up from germline, CDR1 is SNHLY and CDR2 is FYNNEI. The CDR3 sequence is 13 residues long. DNA of the CDR3: TGTGCCAGCAGTGAGCAGGCCAGGGCAAAACTGTTTTTT. It is translated as CASSEQARAKLFF.

This clonotype was observed at least ten times. The chain carries TRBV7-2 and TRBJ1-6, with D perhaps TRBD1 (5 bases). The germline V gene has CDR1 SGHTA and CDR2 FQGNSA. This CDR3 region has 14 residues. V was cut by 1 base and J by 7 bases, with 8 bases left in between. The CDR3 nucleotides read TGTGCCAGCAGCTTAGATTGGGGGAATTCACCCCTCCACTTT. It translates to CASSLDWGNSPLHF. Together with reference TRBV7-2 and TRBJ1-6, the CDR3 gives the full variable domain: GAGVSQSPSNKVTEKGKDVELRCDPISGHTALYWYRQSLGQGLEFLIYFQGNSAPDKSGLPSDRFSAERTGGSVSTLTIQRTQQEDSAVYLCASSLDWGNSPLHFGNGTRLTVT.

The chain uses TRBV19 and TRBJ1-5, with D possibly matching TRBD1 (5 bases). The ends were cut back, 2 bases at V and 9 bases at J, with 8 bases in the middle. Germline CDR1 LNHDA, CDR2 SQIVND (reference sequence). The CDR3 extends over 12 amino acids. The CDR3 loop reads CASSIPGGPQHF. CDR3 bases: TGTGCCAGTAGTATACCGGGGGGGCCCCAGCATTTT.

This clonotype was recorded at least ten times. The chain joins TRBV29-1 to TRBJ1-1; TRBD1 agrees at 7 bases. CDR1 and CDR2 from the germline V gene are SQVTM and ANQGSEA. The J segment lost 2 bases and the V segment lost 7 bases, leaving 13 bases of the junction unmatched. The CDR3 has 15 amino acids. CDR3 nucleotide sequence: TGCAGCGCAAAAGGAGGACAGGCGGTAAACACTGAAGCTTTCTTT. It translates to CSAKGGQAVNTEAFF.

The rearrangement joins TRBV9 to TRBJ1-2; 12 nucleotides line up with TRBD1. V lost 0 bases to trimming and J lost 7 bases; unmatched junction nucleotides: 7. Germline V gene data show CDR1 as SGDLS and CDR2 as YYNGEE. The CDR3 loop spans 16 amino acids. CDR3: CASSVASGTGGFGYTF. CDR3 nucleotide sequence: TGTGCCAGCAGCGTAGCTTCCGGGACAGGGGGCTTTGGCTACACCTTC.

The chain is built from TRBV25-1 and TRBJ1-1, with a weak D call TRBD1 (6 bases). CDR3 length: 14 amino acids. CDR1 and CDR2 (germline): MGHDK, SYGVNS. Trimming removed 5 bases from V and 2 bases from J, with 12 bases in between. CDR3 amino acids: CASSWGGGNTEAFF. The CDR3 region has the DNA TGTGCCAGCAGTTGGGGAGGGGGAAACACTGAAGCTTTCTTT. Supplemented by reference TRBV25-1 and TRBJ1-1, the full variable domain reads EADIYQTPRYLVIGTGKKITLECSQTMGHDKMYWYQQDPGMELHLIHYSYGVNSTEKGDLSSESTVSRIRTEHFPLTLESARPSHTSQYLCASSWGGGNTEAFFGQGTRLTVV.

J is TRBJ2-5 and V is TRBV4-3; 7 positions agree with TRBD2. The germline V gene encodes CDR1 LGHNA and CDR2 YSLEER. The CDR3 has 15 amino acids. The junction had 7 bases not matched to a gene; V was cut back by 1 base and J by 5 bases. The DNA of the CDR3 is TGCGCCAGCAGCCAAGGGCAGGGAGGGGTTGAGACCCAGTACTTC. It encodes CASSQGQGGVETQYF.

This chain joins TRBV19 and TRBJ2-7; the D gene could be TRBD1 or TRBD2 (5 bases each). Germline V gives CDR1 LNHDA, CDR2 SQIVND (reference sequence). The CDR3 runs to 14 residues. The V and J ends lost 10 bases and 1 base respectively, with 17 bases between them. CDR3 in DNA: TGTGCCACCCGCCGGGACGGAAATTCCTACGAGCAGTACTTC. Protein sequence: CATRRDGNSYEQYF.

This clonotype has more than one count but fewer than ten. The V gene is TRBV6-5, the J gene TRBJ1-1, with D maybe TRBD1 (5 bases). The V gene's germline CDR1 is MNHEY and CDR2 SVGAGI. This CDR3 region has 12 residues. Trimming pared 7 bases from V and 3 bases from J, leaving 9 bases between. The CDR3 DNA reads TGTGCCAGCAAGACCAGGGACACTGAAGCTTTCTTT. Translated, it gives CASKTRDTEAFF.

This clonotype was observed at least ten times. This chain connects TRBV15 to TRBJ1-1, with a tentative D call TRBD1 (6 bases). The CDR3 is 14 residues long. V was cut by 1 base and J by 7 bases, with 13 bases left in between. CDR1 is LNHNV, CDR2 YYDKDF, per germline (reference sequence). Here the CDR3 reads CATSRAGGAIEAFF. CDR3 sequence (DNA): TGTGCCACCAGCAGAGCGGGGGGGGCCATTGAAGCTTTCTTT.

This chain connects TRBV2 to TRBJ2-6, with D perhaps matching TRBD1 (6 bases). Trimming stripped 4 bases from V and 1 base from J, with 20 bases between. Germline CDR1 SNHLY, CDR2 FYNNEI. This CDR3 region has 19 residues. Written as DNA, the CDR3 is TGTGCCAGCAGTGGGTGGGCCATTTCGAGGGGGTCTGGGGCCAACGTCCTGACTTTC. Translating gives CASSGWAISRGSGANVLTF.

In this sample, this clonotype turned up many times. The rearrangement uses TRBV12-3 or TRBV12-4 and TRBJ2-2; D remains unclear. Trimming left V 9 bases short and J 4 bases short, with 9 bases between. This CDR3 has 12 amino acids. The CDR3 DNA reads as TGTGCCAGTAGTAAGGGCACCGGGGAGCTGTTTTTT. This translates into CASSKGTGELFF.

The rearrangement joins TRBV5-1 to TRBJ2-2, with D hard to call. Germline assignment: CDR1 SGHRS and CDR2 YFSETQ. V was cut by 0 bases and J by 2 bases, with 8 bases left in between. The CDR3 length is 15 residues. The CDR3 is CASSLVAANTGELFF. CDR3 DNA: TGCGCCAGCAGCTTGGTAGCTGCCAACACCGGGGAGCTGTTTTTT.

This clonotype was seen ten or more times. This chain uses TRBV9 with TRBJ2-7, with a tentative D call TRBD1 (7 bases). The CDR3 totals 14 residues. Trimming stripped 0 bases from V and 6 bases from J, with 13 bases between. Germline CDR1 is SGDLS and CDR2 is YYNGEE. The CDR3 is CASSVGSQGGEQYF. CDR3 sequence (DNA): TGTGCCAGCAGCGTAGGAAGTCAGGGGGGCGAGCAGTACTTC.

Many counts were recorded for this clonotype. The V and J genes are TRBV2 and TRBJ1-5; D call uncertain. The ends were cut back, 3 bases at V and 9 bases at J, with 12 bases in the middle. Looked up from germline, CDR1 is SNHLY and CDR2 is FYNNEI. The CDR3 is made up of 13 amino acids. Written as DNA, the CDR3 is TGTGCCAGCAGTGAGTACAGCACCGGGCCCCAGCATTTT. It translates to CASSEYSTGPQHF.

This clonotype has a count of ten or more. The V gene is TRBV25-1, the J gene TRBJ1-1, with unresolved D. This CDR3 has 13 residues. The germline V gene has CDR1 MGHDK and CDR2 SYGVNS. V lost 6 bases and J lost 1, with 9 bases in between. The CDR3 DNA reads TGTGCCAGCAGCAGGATGTGGAACACTGAAGCTTTCTTT. As protein: CASSRMWNTEAFF. Together with reference TRBV25-1 and TRBJ1-1, the CDR3 gives the full variable domain: EADIYQTPRYLVIGTGKKITLECSQTMGHDKMYWYQQDPGMELHLIHYSYGVNSTEKGDLSSESTVSRIRTEHFPLTLESARPSHTSQYLCASSRMWNTEAFFGQGTRLTVV.

The gene calls are TRBV11-2 and TRBJ1-5, with 9 bases matching TRBD1. The CDR3 spans 16 residues. Unmatched junction bases numbered 6, after V lost 5 bases and J lost 1 base. The germline CDR1 and CDR2 sequences are SGHAT and FQNNGV. CDR3 sequence (DNA): TGTGCCAGCAGCCTTGGGACAGGGAGGAGCAATCAGCCCCAGCATTTT. Translation gives CASSLGTGRSNQPQHF.